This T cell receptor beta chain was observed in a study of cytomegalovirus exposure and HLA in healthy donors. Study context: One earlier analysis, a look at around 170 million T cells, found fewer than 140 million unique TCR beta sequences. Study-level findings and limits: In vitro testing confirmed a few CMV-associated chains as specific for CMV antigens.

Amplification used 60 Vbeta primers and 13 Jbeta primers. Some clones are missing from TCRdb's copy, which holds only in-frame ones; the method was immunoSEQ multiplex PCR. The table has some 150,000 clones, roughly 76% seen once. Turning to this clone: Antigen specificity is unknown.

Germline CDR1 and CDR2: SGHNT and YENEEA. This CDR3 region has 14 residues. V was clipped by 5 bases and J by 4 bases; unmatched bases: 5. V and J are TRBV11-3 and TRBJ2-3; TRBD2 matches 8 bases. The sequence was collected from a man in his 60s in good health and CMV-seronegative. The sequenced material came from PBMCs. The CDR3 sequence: CASSPSGGSDTQYF. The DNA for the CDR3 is TGTGCCAGCAGCCCTTCGGGGGGGTCAGATACGCAGTATTTT.